What follows are 2 T cell receptor beta chains derived from one specimen sequenced in a study of T-cell memory formation after mild COVID-19. From the 5' RACE reads, TCRdb called clonotypes with MiXCR, one entry per CDR3 protein. The sample lists roughly 140,000 distinct CDR3 sequences; 11% to 15% were seen once. What was sequenced was PBMCs or a T cell subset sorted from them (not recorded which). The source of these receptors is an adult woman who had mild COVID-19 (a few samples of this study predate the infection). Cell type and time point are not known.

The V and J genes are TRBV7-9 and TRBJ2-3, with 12 bases identical to TRBD2. Trimming removed 4 bases from V and 1 base from J; junction bases left unmatched: 3. The germline V gene has CDR1 SEHNR and CDR2 FQNEAQ (reference sequence). The CDR3 totals 16 residues. The CDR3 sequence: CASSSRLAGGTDTQYF. As DNA, the CDR3 is TGTGCCAGCAGCTCTCGACTAGCGGGGGGCACAGATACGCAGTATTTT.

The chain links TRBV28 to TRBJ2-7; 9 nucleotides match TRBD1. Germline CDR1 and CDR2: MDHEN and SYDVKM. The CDR3 is 14 amino acids. V trimming: 4 bases; J trimming: 7 bases; junction bases outside the gene matches: 8. The CDR3 region is CASSSNRGLREQYF. The CDR3 DNA is TGTGCCAGCAGTTCCAACAGGGGGCTACGGGAGCAGTACTTC.